At least ten counts were recorded for the clone carrying this T cell receptor beta chain. The data belong to a study of T cells in Graves' hyperthyroidism and ophthalmopathy. Active moderate-to-severe ophthalmopathy, Clinical Activity Score at least 3, NOSPECS at least 4, under 3 months' duration. Exclusion criteria comprised uncontrolled infection, other autoimmune disease, pregnancy or lactation. Together with thyroid ultrasound, orbital computed tomography, serum thyroxine and TRAb, clinical symptoms were used for diagnoses. Fresh peripheral blood, around 11 ml of it, supplied the PBMCs. There were TCR beta CDR3 regions amplified from RNA transcripts. Primed by the HTBI set, a first-round RT-PCR was run on the TCR CDR3. MiXCR was run by TCRdb on the multiplex PCR reads, yielding one entry per CDR3 protein. Counted here are tens of thousands of distinct CDR3 sequences, roughly half occurring once; the ten biggest clones make up under 30%.

This CDR3 is built from 15 residues. The germline CDR1 and CDR2 sequences are SGHVS and FQNEAQ. Unmatched junction bases numbered 4, after V lost 1 base and J lost 7 bases. The clonotype was recovered from a woman between 40 and 50 years old with Graves' ophthalmopathy. The sample comprised blood. The chain couples TRBV7-8 to TRBJ2-2; 9 nucleotides agree with TRBD1. CDR3 sequence reads: CASSLVQGAIGELFF. The CDR3 DNA follows: TGTGCCAGCAGCTTAGTACAGGGGGCTATCGGGGAGCTGTTTTTT.